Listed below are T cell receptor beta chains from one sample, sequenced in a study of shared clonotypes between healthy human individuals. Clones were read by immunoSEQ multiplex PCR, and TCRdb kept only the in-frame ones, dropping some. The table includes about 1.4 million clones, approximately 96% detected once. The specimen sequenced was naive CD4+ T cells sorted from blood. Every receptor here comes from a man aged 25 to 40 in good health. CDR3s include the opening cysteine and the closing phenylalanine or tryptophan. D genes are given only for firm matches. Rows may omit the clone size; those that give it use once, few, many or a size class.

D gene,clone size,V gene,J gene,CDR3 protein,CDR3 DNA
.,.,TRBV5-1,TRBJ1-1,CASSLGGTGTEAFF,TGCGCCAGCAGCTTGGGTGGGACTGGCACTGAAGCTTTCTTT
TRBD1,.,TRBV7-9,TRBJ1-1,CASSLDLKGAGKCFF,TGTGCCAGCAGCTTAGATCTCAAGGGGGCAGGGAAGTGTTTCTTT
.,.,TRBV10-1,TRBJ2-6,CASSAGQGANVLTF,TGCGCCAGCAGTGCGGGGCAAGGGGCCAACGTCCTGACTTTC
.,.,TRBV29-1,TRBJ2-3,CSVQGRVTDTQYF,TGCAGCGTTCAGGGCAGGGTCACAGATACGCAGTATTTT
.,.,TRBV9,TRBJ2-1,CASSVEGGIYNEQFF,TGTGCCAGCAGCGTAGAGGGCGGGATCTACAATGAGCAGTTCTTC
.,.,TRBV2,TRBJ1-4,CASAQRGIATNEKLFF,TGTGCCAGCGCCCAAAGGGGGATTGCAACTAATGAAAAACTGTTTTTT
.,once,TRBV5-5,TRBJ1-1,CASSFAAVNTEAFF,TGTGCCAGCAGCTTCGCGGCGGTGAACACTGAAGCTTTCTTT
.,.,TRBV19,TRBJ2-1,CASSLKDGNNEQFF,TGTGCCAGTAGTTTAAAGGACGGAAACAATGAGCAGTTCTTC
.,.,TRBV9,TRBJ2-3,CASSVGTPKDTQYF,TGTGCCAGCAGCGTAGGCACCCCCAAAGATACGCAGTATTTT
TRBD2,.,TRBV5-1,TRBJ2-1,CASSLEASGSRWIEQFF,TGCGCCAGCAGCTTGGAGGCTAGCGGGAGCAGATGGATTGAGCAGTTCTTC
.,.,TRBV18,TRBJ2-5,CASSDQETQYF,TGTGCCAGCTCTGACCAAGAGACCCAGTACTTC
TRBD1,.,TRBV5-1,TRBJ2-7,CASSSRTGSDEQYF,TGCGCCAGCAGCTCGAGGACAGGGAGCGACGAGCAGTACTTC